A selection of T cell receptor beta chains follows, all from one sample in a study of blood T cells in healthy people across ages. A single record per CDR3 protein comes from TCRdb applying MiXCR to the 5' RACE reads. The top ten clones hold around 8% of a sample with roughly 1,500,000 distinct CDR3 sequences, 35% to 45% of them seen once. The source material was blood. The receptors stem from a woman under 30 in good health. CDR3s include the opening cysteine and the closing phenylalanine or tryptophan. A D gene is named only where the DNA matches it firmly. The size entry is marked missing in some rows and otherwise reads once, few, many or a size class.

J	size	V	D	DNA	CDR3
TRBJ2-1	few	TRBV6-1	.	TGTGCCAGCAGTGAGAAACAGGGTTTGGAGCAGTTCTTC	CASSEKQGLEQFF
TRBJ1-2	.	TRBV6-1	TRBD1	TGTGCCAGCAGTGAAGTGCCAGGGGGGTATGGCTACACCTTC	CASSEVPGGYGYTF
TRBJ2-7	many	TRBV6-1	.	TGTGCCAGCAGTGAAGGGACAGCCTACGAGCAGTACTTC	CASSEGTAYEQYF
TRBJ2-5	.	TRBV18	TRBD2	TGTGCCAGCTCACCACGACTAGCGGATCATCAAGAGACCCAGTACTTC	CASSPRLADHQETQYF
TRBJ2-3	.	TRBV10-3	.	TGTGCCATCAGTGGAAAGGGACCGGGAAGCACAGATACGCAGTATTTT	CAISGKGPGSTDTQYF
TRBJ2-3	.	TRBV28	.	TGTGCCACCACCCTGGAGGGAAGCACAGATACGCAGTATTTT	CATTLEGSTDTQYF
TRBJ1-5	.	TRBV12-3/TRBV12-4	.	TGTGCCAGCAGTTTTCGGCACGGGGGCGGTGGGGGTCAGCCCCAGCATTTT	CASSFRHGGGGGQPQHF
TRBJ2-7	few	TRBV2	.	TGTGCCAGCAGTGAGGGCCAGGACTACGAGCAGTACTTC	CASSEGQDYEQYF
TRBJ1-1	few	TRBV5-1	.	TGCGCCGGTGCGCTGGTAGGAACTGAAGCTTTCTTT	CAGALVGTEAFF
TRBJ2-5	.	TRBV21-1	.	TGTGCCAGCAGCAAAGGGCCGGGGTGGAGAAAGACCCAGTACTTC	CASSKGPGWRKTQYF
TRBJ2-7	.	TRBV10-2	.	TGCGCCAGCATAGACCCACAGGGTAAAATCTCCTACGAGCAGTACTTC	CASIDPQGKISYEQYF
TRBJ1-1	few	TRBV10-3	TRBD1	TGTGCCATCAGGCCACAGGGGGCGCAGACTGAAGCTTTCTTT	CAIRPQGAQTEAFF
TRBJ1-1	few	TRBV10-3	.	TGTGCCATCAGTGATAGTGGGACTATGAACACTGAAGCTTTCTTT	CAISDSGTMNTEAFF
TRBJ1-5	few	TRBV7-2	.	TGTGCCAGCAGCTTAGGTGGTGGACACAATCAGCCCCAGCATTTT	CASSLGGGHNQPQHF
TRBJ1-2	.	TRBV6-1	TRBD1	TGTGCCAGCAGTGGTACAGGGGAGATGGTCCGCGGCTATGGCTACACCTTC	CASSGTGEMVRGYGYTF
TRBJ2-3	few	TRBV10-3	.	TGTGCCATCAGTGAGCAAGTGGGGGCGGATACGCAGTATTTT	CAISEQVGADTQYF
TRBJ2-1	few	TRBV5-1	TRBD2	TGCGCCAGCAGCTTGGTCGTGACTAGCGAACACAATGAGCAGTTCTTC	CASSLVVTSEHNEQFF
TRBJ2-7	few	TRBV20-1	.	TGCAGTGCTGGGGACGACTCCTACGAGCAGTACTTC	CSAGDDSYEQYF
TRBJ1-2	.	TRBV27	.	TGTGCCAGCAGTTCGGGACTGACTTATGGCTACACCTTC	CASSSGLTYGYTF
TRBJ1-2	.	TRBV20-1	TRBD1	TGCAGTGCTACCAGACAGGGAGGGGACTATGGCTACACCTTC	CSATRQGGDYGYTF
TRBJ2-3	few	TRBV20-1	TRBD2	TGCAGTGCTCCGAGGACTAGCGGGAAAAATACGCAGTATTTT	CSAPRTSGKNTQYF
TRBJ2-1	.	TRBV5-1	.	TGCGCCAGCACCGAAACGGGACTTTACAATGAGCAGTTCTTC	CASTETGLYNEQFF
TRBJ1-2	few	TRBV10-3	.	TGTGCCATCAGTGAGGACCAGTATGGCTACACCTTC	CAISEDQYGYTF
TRBJ1-2	.	TRBV14	.	TGTGCCAGCAGCCAAGCAACGGGAAGGATGACCGCCTACACCTTC	CASSQATGRMTAYTF
TRBJ2-7	.	TRBV5-5	.	TGTGCCAGCAGCATCGGGGCCGCTAGCACCAATGAGCAGTACTTC	CASSIGAASTNEQYF
TRBJ2-2	.	TRBV20-1	.	TGCAGTGCTAGAGATCCGTCGGGGGGCCACACCGGGGAGCTGTTTTTT	CSARDPSGGHTGELFF
TRBJ2-2	.	TRBV7-6	.	TGTGCCAGCAGCTTAGCCGCGGCTACCGGCGGGGAGCTGTTTTTT	CASSLAAATGGELFF
TRBJ1-2	.	TRBV27	.	TGTGCCAGCAGTGAATCAGTGGGCAGTAACTATGGCTACACCTTC	CASSESVGSNYGYTF
TRBJ2-5	.	TRBV27	.	TGTGCCAGCAGTTTCGGCCCCGCAAAGACCCAGTACTTC	CASSFGPAKTQYF
TRBJ2-7	.	TRBV7-7	.	TGTGCCAGCAGCCCCGGTTTAAGTCGCAATGAGCAGTACTTC	CASSPGLSRNEQYF
TRBJ1-2	.	TRBV6-5	.	TGTGCCAGCAGCGAGGCCGACAGGCCTGACTATGGCTACACCTTC	CASSEADRPDYGYTF
TRBJ2-7	few	TRBV7-8	TRBD2	TGTGCCAGCAGCACTCGACTAGCGTCAAGCGAGCAGTACTTC	CASSTRLASSEQYF
TRBJ1-2	few	TRBV6-5	.	TGTGCCAGCAGTTATTTGGGTGCTCATGGCTACACCTTC	CASSYLGAHGYTF
TRBJ2-1	.	TRBV6-1	TRBD2	TGTGCCAGGACTAGCGGGAGCCCGGGGGTGGCTAAGGACAATGAGCAGTTCTTC	CARTSGSPGVAKDNEQFF
TRBJ1-1	few	TRBV12-3/TRBV12-4	.	TGTGCCAGCAGTACCTTGGGGAGCACTGAAGCTTTCTTT	CASSTLGSTEAFF
TRBJ2-1	.	TRBV12-3/TRBV12-4	.	TGTGCCAGCAGTTTGTTCGGTGGAGCCTACAATGAGCAGTTCTTC	CASSLFGGAYNEQFF
TRBJ2-7	.	TRBV10-3	TRBD2	TGTGCCATCAGTCCTAGCGGGGACTCCGACGAGCAGTACTTC	CAISPSGDSDEQYF
TRBJ2-5	.	TRBV5-1	.	TGCGCCAGCAGACAGAACCCCAATCTACAAGAGACCCAGTACTTC	CASRQNPNLQETQYF
TRBJ1-1	few	TRBV10-3	TRBD1	TGTGCCATCAGACAGGGGGGAGGTGTGGACACTGAAGCTTTCTTT	CAIRQGGGVDTEAFF
TRBJ2-5	.	TRBV4-1	.	TGCGCCAGCAGCCAAGATGCCGGGGTCGGGGAGACCCAGTACTTC	CASSQDAGVGETQYF
TRBJ2-5	.	TRBV29-1	.	TGCAGCGTTGAATCGGGTCGGGACCAAGAGACCCAGTACTTC	CSVESGRDQETQYF
TRBJ1-1	once	TRBV9	TRBD1	TGTGCCAGCAGCCCAGACAGGGGGTCGAACACTGAAGCTTTCTTT	CASSPDRGSNTEAFF
TRBJ2-1	few	TRBV24-1	.	TGTGCCACCGGGGTCCGGAGGGGCAATGAGCAGTTCTTC	CATGVRRGNEQFF
TRBJ2-7	.	TRBV6-1	.	TGTGCCAGTTCCAGGTCCCTGGACGAGCAGTACTTC	CASSRSLDEQYF
TRBJ2-7	few	TRBV24-1	TRBD2	TGTGCCACCAGTGATGGGGGGGACCCTGGGTACAATGAGCAGTACTTC	CATSDGGDPGYNEQYF